Detailed here is one T cell receptor (beta chain). These data are taken from a study of blood T cell repertoires in COVID-19. Study-wide context: The United States, Italy and Spain were the sources of the acute and convalescent COVID-19 samples. The analysed material was cDNA or gDNA that came from T cells, B-cell-depleted T cells, or PBMCs.

CDR3 size: 15 residues. Per the germline V gene, CDR1 is MDHEN and CDR2 is SYDVKM. Trimming stripped 2 bases from V and 3 bases from J, with 13 bases between. Original handling: For nucleated cells, counts were estimated from reference gene primer amplification. Assay: immunoSEQ multiplex PCR; the TCRdb copy retains only in-frame clones and omits some. That table furnishes V, J and clone size, whereas the DNA furnished D and trimming. Of roughly 230,000 clones in the sample, around 82% were seen once. The origin of this receptor is a man aged 50 or older with active or convalescent COVID-19. Sequenced input: peripheral blood. The chain employs TRBV28 and TRBJ1-2; TRBD1 is a possible D gene (6 bases). The CDR3 is CASSLPFRTDYGYTF. The CDR3 region has the DNA TGTGCCAGCAGTTTACCCTTCAGGACAGACTATGGCTACACCTTC.